The 7 T cell receptor beta chains below come from one sample, sequenced in a study of identical twins. Each CDR3 protein is one row after TCRdb ran MiXCR on the 5' RACE reads. This sample has about 530,000 distinct CDR3 sequences, with around 15% found just once. This sample also belongs to another study, concerning yellow fever vaccine responses in identical twins.

Sequencing was performed on CD4+ T cells sorted from blood. These receptors all stem from a young woman in good health.

The CDR3 DNA reads TGTGCCAGCAGTTTAGCCCCGGGACTAGCGGGGGGGCATCAGTACGTC. Amino acids: CASSLAPGLAGGHQYV. This chain uses TRBV12-3 or TRBV12-4 with TRBJ2-7; 16 nucleotides align to TRBD2. The CDR3 totals 16 residues. The ends lost 0 bases at V and 10 bases at J; junction bases unmatched: 6.

V gene TRBV29-1 combines with J gene TRBJ2-1; possibly TRBD1 or TRBD2 for D (5 bases each). The CDR3 loop spans 14 amino acids. Trimming pared 7 bases from V and 0 bases from J, leaving 13 bases between. Germline V CDR1 and CDR2: SQVTM, ANQGSEA. The DNA of the CDR3 is TGCAGCGCCCTCGACGGGGCCTCCTACAATGAGCAGTTCTTC. Residues: CSALDGASYNEQFF.

This clonotype was detected many times. Here the CDR3 DNA reads TGTGCCAGCAGTCTCGCCGGGACTAGCTTTGAGACCCAGTACTTC. It encodes CASSLAGTSFETQYF. The chain recombines TRBV12-3 or TRBV12-4 with TRBJ2-5, with TRBD2 matching over 9 bases. Trimming cost V 5 bases and J 5 bases; bases outside gene matches: 9. The CDR3 loop spans 15 amino acids.

This clonotype showed up many times. V and J are TRBV12-3 or TRBV12-4 and TRBJ2-3; D gene ambiguous. V lost 6 bases and J 0 bases, leaving 7 bases between the germline ends. There are 13 residues in the CDR3. The CDR3 region is CASRLASTDTQYF. The CDR3 nucleotides are TGTGCCAGCAGGCTTGCAAGCACAGATACGCAGTATTTT.

The sample holds one count of this clonotype. This chain uses TRBV7-3 with TRBJ2-2; tentatively, D is TRBD2 (6 bases). The germline gives CDR1 SGHTA, CDR2 FQGTGA. This CDR3 is 16 amino acids long. Trimming removed 1 base from V and 2 bases from J, with 11 bases in between. The CDR3, as DNA: TGTGCCAGCAGCTTAATCGGGACTCAAAACACCGGGGAGCTGTTTTTT. The encoded protein is CASSLIGTQNTGELFF. Together with reference TRBV7-3 and TRBJ2-2, the CDR3 gives the full variable domain: GAGVSQTPSNKVTEKGKYVELRCDPISGHTALYWYRQSLGQGPEFLIYFQGTGAADDSGLPNDRFFAVRPEGSVSTLKIQRTERGDSAVYLCASSLIGTQNTGELFFGEGSRLTVL.

This chain links TRBV9 with TRBJ1-1; tentative D call: TRBD1 (6 bases). V lost 6 bases and J 5 bases, leaving 8 bases between the germline ends. This CDR3 has 11 amino acids. The germline gives CDR1 SGDLS, CDR2 YYNGEE. CDR3 loop: CASKGQTEAFF. The CDR3 DNA reads as TGTGCCAGCAAAGGACAGACTGAAGCTTTCTTT.

A few counts support this clonotype. The rearrangement links TRBV5-1 to TRBJ2-1, with 11 nucleotides matching TRBD2. V lost 0 bases to trimming and J lost 9 bases; unmatched junction nucleotides: 5. The germline V gene has CDR1 SGHRS and CDR2 YFSETQ. CDR3 size: 15 residues. CDR3 sequence (DNA): TGCGCCAGCAGCTTGGGACTAGCGGGACTGGGTGAGCAGTTCTTC. Translation: CASSLGLAGLGEQFF.